Below, 26 T cell receptor beta chains from the same sample are listed, as sequenced in a study of cytomegalovirus exposure and HLA in healthy donors. Sequencing used immunoSEQ multiplex PCR; TCRdb keeps in-frame clones, though not all of them. This table has about 63,000 clones, around 90% appearing once. Material for sequencing was PBMCs. All receptors derive from a woman between 18 and 29 years old in good health and CMV-seronegative.

The chain joins TRBV19 to TRBJ2-3; TRBD2 matches at 12 bases. The J segment lost 5 bases and the V segment lost 5 bases, leaving 11 bases of the junction unmatched. Looked up from germline, CDR1 is LNHDA and CDR2 is SQIVND (reference sequence). The CDR3 has 17 amino acids. As DNA, the CDR3 is TGTGCCAGTAGTGTCCCCAGACTAGCGGGAGTAAAAGATACGCAGTATTTT. Residues: CASSVPRLAGVKDTQYF.

The V and J genes are TRBV29-1 and TRBJ2-7; D perhaps matches TRBD1 (5 bases). Trimming removed 4 bases from V and 2 bases from J, with 12 bases in between. Germline assignment: CDR1 SQVTM and CDR2 ANQGSEA. CDR3 length equals 13 residues. DNA for the CDR3: TGCAGCGTTGCGGCAGGGCCCACCTACGAGCAGTACTTC. Encoded protein: CSVAAGPTYEQYF.

The rearrangement uses TRBV7-9 and TRBJ2-7; D not certain. The germline CDR1 and CDR2 sequences are SEHNR and FQNEAQ (reference sequence). V lost 5 bases and J lost 7, with 15 bases in between. The CDR3 length is 13 residues. As DNA, the CDR3 is TGTGCCAGCAGCCCAGGCCGGAACGGAGAGCAGTACTTC. This encodes CASSPGRNGEQYF.

In nucleotides, the CDR3 is TGCGCCAGCAGCTTGGGGGTGGGGCGCGCTGATGGCTACACCTTC. Translation: CASSLGVGRADGYTF. This chain uses TRBV5-1 with TRBJ1-2; a possible D gene is TRBD1 (5 bases). CDR3 length: 15 residues. Between the trimmed V and J ends, which lost 0 bases and 6 bases, there was a span of 15 bases. Germline-derived CDR1 and CDR2 are SGHRS and YFSETQ.

V usage is TRBV10-3 and J usage is TRBJ2-2; TRBD1 aligns across 9 bases. Per germline, CDR1 ENHRY and CDR2 SYGVKD. CDR3 length equals 16 residues. V trimming: 6 bases; J trimming: 3 bases; junction bases outside the gene matches: 8. CDR3 sequence (DNA): TGTGCCATCAGCCCCCGGGACAGGGAGGACACCGGGGAGCTGTTTTTT. Translating gives CAISPRDREDTGELFF.

The chain uses TRBV19 and TRBJ2-3, with a possible D match to TRBD2 (6 bases). The ends were cut back, 6 bases at V and 2 bases at J, with 15 bases in the middle. Germline CDR1 is LNHDA and CDR2 is SQIVND (reference sequence). The CDR3 totals 15 residues. The CDR3 bases are TGTGCCAGTAGAAAGTCGGGGGTCCCCACAGATACGCAGTATTTT. Amino acids: CASRKSGVPTDTQYF.

V usage is TRBV11-2 and J usage is TRBJ2-3; 7 bases match TRBD2. Per germline, CDR1 SGHAT and CDR2 FQNNGV. The CDR3 length is 15 residues. Trimming at V came to 5 bases and at J to 1 base, leaving 6 bases not matched to a gene. As DNA, the CDR3 is TGTGCCAGCAGCCCGCGGACTAGTGGCACAGATACGCAGTATTTT. Amino acids: CASSPRTSGTDTQYF.

The chain joins TRBV7-6 to TRBJ2-7; 7 bases are shared with TRBD1. The V segment lost 5 bases and the J segment 2 bases; nucleotides outside the gene matches: 9. Germline CDR1 is SGHVS and CDR2 is FNYEAQ. This CDR3 spans 15 amino acids. CDR3 loop: CASSIRQGSTYEQYF. The CDR3 DNA is TGTGCCAGCAGCATAAGACAGGGCAGCACCTACGAGCAGTACTTC.

The chain combines TRBV6-5 with TRBJ2-2, with TRBD1 as a possible D gene (5 bases). This CDR3 has 13 amino acids. Germline CDR1 MNHEY, CDR2 SVGAGI. V lost 2 bases, J lost 10 bases, and 11 bases lay in between. Here the CDR3 reads CASSYGQGMELFF. For the CDR3, the DNA is TGTGCCAGCAGTTACGGGCAGGGAATGGAGCTGTTTTTT.

This chain uses TRBV28 with TRBJ2-3; the D gene is possibly TRBD2 (5 bases). The CDR3 runs to 15 residues. CDR1 and CDR2 (germline): MDHEN, SYDVKM. Trimming shortened V by 3 bases and J by 2 bases, and 12 bases separated the two germline ends. CDR3 region: CASSFPVGDTDTQYF. The CDR3 DNA sequence: TGTGCCAGCAGTTTTCCAGTCGGGGACACAGATACGCAGTATTTT.

This chain uses TRBV5-1 with TRBJ2-7; D might be TRBD1 (7 bases). The CDR3 is 16 amino acids. Germline V gene lookup returns CDR1 SGHRS and CDR2 YFSETQ. V dropped 4 bases and J dropped 3 bases, with 20 bases sitting between them. The CDR3 spells CASSTDRAGLNYEQYF. In DNA, the CDR3 is TGCGCCAGCAGCACAGACAGGGCGGGACTCAACTACGAGCAGTACTTC.

This chain uses TRBV7-7 with TRBJ2-1, with D perhaps matching TRBD1 (6 bases). Per germline, CDR1 SSHAT and CDR2 FNYEAQ (reference sequence). V was shortened by 5 bases and J by 10 bases, with 18 bases between the two germline ends. The CDR3 loop spans 14 amino acids. CDR3 loop: CASSPFRGSSEQFF. Here the CDR3 DNA reads TGTGCCAGCAGCCCCTTCAGGGGATCGTCCGAGCAGTTCTTC.

The chain has TRBV23-1 and TRBJ1-2; 10 bases map to TRBD1. TRBV23-1 carries the ORF label, with uncertain function. Trimming cost V 2 bases and J 2 bases; bases outside gene matches: 2. This CDR3 comprises 15 residues. Here the CDR3 reads CASSQPGQGNYGYTF. In nucleotides, the CDR3 is TGCGCCAGCAGTCAACCGGGACAGGGGAACTATGGCTACACCTTC.

A word on this clone: The junction departs from germline at one end; a sequencing error may be responsible. The chain recombines TRBV4-1 with TRBJ1-2; D is unresolved. Germline V gene data show CDR1 as MGHRA and CDR2 as YSYEKL. The CDR3 contains 16 residues. The CDR3 sequence is CASSQGTQEEYYGYTF. CDR3 coding DNA: TGCGCCAGCAGCCAAGGAACGCAGGAGGAATACTACGGCTACACCTTC.

This sequence joins TRBV30 and TRBJ2-5, with 9 bases matching TRBD1. Losses at the gene ends were 2 bases for V and 4 bases for J; bases not matched to a gene: 11. The CDR3 has 16 amino acids. CDR1 and CDR2 (germline): GTSNPN, SVGIG (reference sequence). This CDR3 reads CAWSTLGDRASETQYF. Written as DNA, the CDR3 is TGTGCCTGGAGTACTCTAGGGGACAGGGCTTCAGAGACCCAGTACTTC.

J is TRBJ2-1 and V is TRBV11-2; D gene uncertain. CDR1 and CDR2 (germline): SGHAT, FQNNGV. The CDR3 is made up of 14 amino acids. Trimming shortened V by 5 bases and J by 7 bases, and 15 bases separated the two germline ends. The CDR3 spells CASSPLVSVNEQFF. The CDR3 coding sequence is TGTGCCAGCAGCCCCCTTGTGAGTGTGAATGAGCAGTTCTTC.

The chain couples TRBV19 to TRBJ2-7, with D hard to call. The CDR3 spans 13 residues. The germline CDR1 and CDR2 sequences are LNHDA and SQIVND (reference sequence). Trimming shortened V by 1 base and J by 4 bases, and 8 bases separated the two germline ends. DNA for the CDR3: TGTGCCAGTAGTATAGCGGAGTGGTACGAGCAGTACTTC. It specifies CASSIAEWYEQYF.

The CDR3 region has the DNA TGCGCCAGCAGCTCGGGAGCCGTTTTAGGTGCCTCCTACAATGAGCAGTTCTTC. It specifies CASSSGAVLGASYNEQFF. The chain couples TRBV5-1 to TRBJ2-1; TRBD2 might be the D (6 bases). V was clipped by 3 bases and J by 0 bases, with 19 bases between them. The CDR3 is 18 residues long. Germline CDR1 reads SGHRS; CDR2 reads YFSETQ.

The chain has TRBV27 and TRBJ1-2; 8 bases map to TRBD1. This CDR3 comprises 15 residues. Germline V gene data show CDR1 as MNHEY and CDR2 as SMNVEV (reference sequence). Germline trimming cut 5 bases from V and 0 bases from J; bases unmatched to any gene: 5. The chain's CDR3 is CASSPGTGPNYGYTF. The DNA for the CDR3 is TGTGCCAGCAGTCCGGGGACAGGACCTAACTATGGCTACACCTTC.

This clone turned up a few times. The chain links TRBV5-4 to TRBJ2-7; 8 bases match TRBD1. Germline CDR1 SGHNT, CDR2 YYREEE (reference sequence). There are 13 residues in the CDR3. V lost 4 bases, J lost 6 bases, and 6 bases stayed unmatched. CDR3 DNA: TGTGCCAGCAGCCGAGGGACAGGAATCGAGCAGTACTTC. Translating gives CASSRGTGIEQYF.

The rearrangement uses TRBV28 and TRBJ2-7, with 7 bases that match TRBD2. The CDR3 is made up of 17 amino acids. With 2 bases clipped from V and 3 bases from J, the junction kept 13 bases outside the gene matches. From germline, CDR1 is MDHEN and CDR2 SYDVKM. The CDR3 DNA is TGTGCCAGCAGTTTAATGGTGCCTAGCGGAAAAATCTACGAGCAGTACTTC. As protein: CASSLMVPSGKIYEQYF.

J is TRBJ1-6 and V is TRBV2, with TRBD1 identical over 7 bases. CDR3 length: 17 amino acids. Germline lookup yields CDR1 SNHLY and CDR2 FYNNEI. After removal of 8 bases from V and 0 bases from J, the junction contained 10 bases not matched to a gene. CDR3 nucleotides: TGTGCCAGCCTAGGGGGCGGCCAGAGCTCCTATAATTCACCCCTCCACTTT. Its protein product is CASLGGGQSSYNSPLHF.

This clone is a singleton in its sample. This rearrangement joins TRBV27 to TRBJ2-7, with D possibly TRBD1 on 6 matching bases. From germline, CDR1 is MNHEY and CDR2 SMNVEV (reference sequence). With 4 bases removed from V and 2 bases from J, the gap between germline ends came to 24 bases. This CDR3 contains 18 residues. The CDR3 is CASSSILGTPPRTYEQYF. The DNA of the CDR3 is TGTGCCAGCAGTTCCATACTTGGGACACCACCGCGCACCTACGAGCAGTACTTC.

This clone has a single count. The rearrangement links TRBV7-8 to TRBJ2-1; D possibly corresponds to TRBD2 (7 bases). Germline assignment: CDR1 SGHVS and CDR2 FQNEAQ. CDR3 length equals 15 residues. Trimming cost V 5 bases and J 8 bases, with 19 bases left between them. The CDR3 coding sequence is TGTGCCAGCAGCCCAAGGCTCACGGGGGGCGATGAGCAGTTCTTC. It translates to CASSPRLTGGDEQFF.

The V and J genes are TRBV27 and TRBJ2-1; D gene unclear. The ends were cut back, 7 bases at V and 9 bases at J, with 13 bases in the middle. Germline-derived CDR1 and CDR2 are MNHEY and SMNVEV (reference sequence). The CDR3 totals 12 residues. CDR3 protein: CASTPGYGEQFF. Written as DNA, the CDR3 is TGTGCCAGCACCCCGGGTTACGGTGAGCAGTTCTTC.

The CDR3 sequence: CASHRDRGPLEQYF. Written as DNA, the CDR3 is TGTGCCAGCCATCGGGACAGGGGCCCCCTCGAGCAGTACTTC. This chain links TRBV2 with TRBJ2-7; 10 bases are shared with TRBD1. CDR1 SNHLY and CDR2 FYNNEI come from the germline V gene. Unmatched junction bases numbered 10, after V lost 8 bases and J lost 6 bases. The CDR3 has 14 amino acids.